The 26 T cell receptor beta chains below were found in one sample sequenced in a study of technical replicates of blood from a few donors. TCRdb's copy holds only in-frame clones and misses some; the assay was immunoSEQ multiplex PCR. The table shows around 80,000 clones, with roughly 98% occurring only once. The specimen was T cells isolated from PBMCs. The receptor set was obtained from a human donor in good health.

The chain couples TRBV19 to TRBJ2-7; TRBD1 agrees at 8 bases. This CDR3 has 15 residues. Germline V lookup: CDR1 LNHDA, CDR2 SQIVND (reference sequence). With V trimmed by 0 bases and J by 3 bases, 4 bases remained unmatched. CDR3 sequence: CASSIDGTGHYEQYF. CDR3 DNA sequence: TGTGCCAGTAGTATAGACGGGACAGGTCACTACGAGCAGTACTTC.

The chain couples TRBV7-9 to TRBJ1-5, with 7 nucleotides matching TRBD1. Germline CDR1 reads SEHNR; CDR2 reads FQNEAQ (reference sequence). V was clipped by 5 bases and J by 1 base; unmatched bases: 2. The CDR3 length is 14 residues. The CDR3 is CASSKGASNQPQHF. The CDR3, as DNA: TGTGCCAGCAGCAAGGGGGCCAGCAATCAGCCCCAGCATTTT.

This rearrangement joins TRBV19 to TRBJ1-1; D gene ambiguous. Germline lookup yields CDR1 LNHDA and CDR2 SQIVND (reference sequence). The CDR3 is made up of 15 amino acids. Trimming stripped 5 bases from V and 4 bases from J, with 17 bases between. CDR3 coding DNA: TGTGCCAGTAGTGTGAACTTCCGAGGGTTCACTGAAGCTTTCTTT. Translation: CASSVNFRGFTEAFF.

This clone was detected once. V usage is TRBV28 and J usage is TRBJ1-3; the D is unclear. The V gene's germline CDR1 is MDHEN and CDR2 SYDVKM. The CDR3 has 15 residues. V was pared by 7 bases and J by 0 bases, with 13 bases between. The CDR3 DNA follows: TGTGCCAGCATCACCGCACACAGCTCTGGAAACACCATATATTTT. Translation gives CASITAHSSGNTIYF.

The gene calls are TRBV2 and TRBJ1-2; D is ambiguous. The V end was cut by 4 bases, the J end by 6 bases, with 6 bases between. Germline CDR1 SNHLY, CDR2 FYNNEI. The CDR3 contains 11 residues. The chain's CDR3 is CASSVRNGYTF. The CDR3 region has the DNA TGTGCCAGCAGTGTCCGTAATGGCTACACCTTC.

The gene calls are TRBV5-1 and TRBJ1-1; TRBD1 is a possible D gene (5 bases). This CDR3 is built from 13 residues. The germline CDR1 and CDR2 sequences are SGHRS and YFSETQ. V was shortened by 2 bases and J by 2 bases, with 7 bases between the two germline ends. The CDR3 nucleotides are TGCGCCAGCAGCTTTTGGGGCAACACTGAAGCTTTCTTT. Amino acid sequence: CASSFWGNTEAFF.

The rearrangement links TRBV7-2 to TRBJ2-1; D ambiguous. Trimming pared 5 bases from V and 9 bases from J, leaving 14 bases between. This CDR3 region has 13 residues. Germline CDR1 SGHTA, CDR2 FQGNSA. In DNA, the CDR3 is TGTGCCAGCAGCCCCCGGCTAGAGGCTGAGCAGTTCTTC. It codes for CASSPRLEAEQFF.

The rearrangement joins TRBV4-1 to TRBJ1-3; D call uncertain. Between the trimmed V and J ends, which lost 1 base and 4 bases, there was a span of 8 bases. Germline CDR1 is MGHRA and CDR2 is YSYEKL. CDR3 length: 14 residues. CDR3 loop: CASSQGSRGNTIYF. The CDR3 region has the DNA TGCGCCAGCAGCCAAGGGTCCAGGGGAAACACCATATATTTT.

The J gene is TRBJ2-1, the V gene TRBV4-1; a weak D match, TRBD1 (6 bases). Germline CDR1 and CDR2: MGHRA and YSYEKL. CDR3 length: 16 amino acids. V shed 1 base and J shed 6 bases, with 16 bases lying between them. The CDR3 nucleotides read TGCGCCAGCAGCCAAGGGGGCAGGGGCTTATTCAATGAGCAGTTCTTC. This codes for CASSQGGRGLFNEQFF.

The chain uses TRBV15 and TRBJ2-3, with 8 bases lining up with TRBD2. Germline CDR1 is LNHNV and CDR2 is YYDKDF (reference sequence). This CDR3 contains 13 residues. Trimming took 3 bases from V and 8 from J; bases not matched to a gene: 4. The CDR3 DNA reads as TGTGCCACCAGCAGCCAGCGGGAGTCTACGCAGTATTTT. This sequence encodes CATSSQRESTQYF.

This clone appeared a single time. V and J are TRBV11-2 and TRBJ2-3, with TRBD2 matching over 9 bases. This CDR3 spans 15 amino acids. Germline V CDR1 and CDR2: SGHAT, FQNNGV. The J segment lost 4 bases and the V segment lost 5 bases, leaving 7 bases of the junction unmatched. The CDR3 sequence: CASSPLAGVPDTQYF. CDR3 DNA: TGTGCCAGCAGCCCCTTAGCGGGAGTGCCAGATACGCAGTATTTT.

This chain links TRBV13 with TRBJ2-1, with TRBD1 matching over 7 bases. Germline V gene data show CDR1 as PRHDT and CDR2 as FYEKMQ (reference sequence). The length of the CDR3 is 13 residues. The V gene end was trimmed by 5 bases and the J gene end by 8 bases; junction bases not matched to a gene: 6. Written as DNA, the CDR3 is TGTGCCAGCAGCCCTCAGGGGGTGGATGAGCAGTTCTTC. Its translation is CASSPQGVDEQFF.

The chain recombines TRBV6-6 with TRBJ1-3, with TRBD1 identical over 8 bases. Germline V gene data show CDR1 as MNHNY and CDR2 as SVGAGI (reference sequence). V was pared by 1 base and J by 2 bases, with 4 bases of the junction left unmatched. The CDR3 length is 16 residues. The CDR3 coding sequence is TGTGCCAGCAGTTACTTACAGGGGGAGGCTGGAAACACCATATATTTT. It translates to CASSYLQGEAGNTIYF.

The chain uses TRBV6-5 and TRBJ1-2; D is perhaps TRBD1 (6 bases). The CDR3 covers 12 residues. Germline values: CDR1 MNHEY, CDR2 SVGAGI. V lost 6 bases, J lost 1 base, and 6 bases lay in between. This chain's CDR3 is CASRQGNYGYTF. CDR3 in DNA: TGTGCCAGCAGACAGGGTAACTATGGCTACACCTTC.

This clone was recorded only once. This sequence joins TRBV11-2 and TRBJ2-3, with 7 bases fitting TRBD1. Germline trimming cut 2 bases from V and 5 bases from J; bases unmatched to any gene: 4. The CDR3 has 14 residues. CDR1 and CDR2 (germline): SGHAT, FQNNGV. In nucleotides, the CDR3 is TGTGCCAGCAGCTTATATACAGGGGAAGATACGCAGTATTTT. Protein product: CASSLYTGEDTQYF.

The chain uses TRBV28 and TRBJ1-1; D not certain. Germline V lookup: CDR1 MDHEN, CDR2 SYDVKM. V dropped 1 base and J dropped 0 bases, with 6 bases sitting between them. The CDR3 consists of 14 residues. The DNA for the CDR3 is TGTGCCAGCAGTTTATCGACTGTGAACACTGAAGCTTTCTTT. The encoded protein is CASSLSTVNTEAFF.

This clone appeared a few times. V is TRBV4-1 and J is TRBJ2-7; D may be TRBD2 (6 bases). This CDR3 has 15 amino acids. Germline CDR1 reads MGHRA; CDR2 reads YSYEKL. V lost 3 bases, J lost 6 bases, and 18 bases lay in between. Here the CDR3 reads CASSQAPGALSEQYF. In DNA form, the CDR3 reads TGCGCCAGCAGCCAGGCCCCGGGAGCCCTCTCCGAGCAGTACTTC.

The V gene is TRBV11-3, the J gene TRBJ1-6; TRBD1 is a possible D gene (5 bases). The CDR3 runs 15 residues. Germline V gene data show CDR1 as SGHNT and CDR2 as YENEEA. V dropped 4 bases and J dropped 13 bases, with 20 bases sitting between them. CDR3 region: CASSSYGAGGAPLHF. CDR3 coding DNA: TGTGCCAGCAGCTCATACGGGGCCGGGGGTGCTCCCCTCCACTTT.

This clone was seen a single time. This chain links TRBV5-1 with TRBJ2-7; possible D gene TRBD1, 6 bases. The germline V and J ends were trimmed by 4 bases and 2 bases, with 16 bases remaining between them. CDR3 length equals 15 residues. Germline V lookup: CDR1 SGHRS, CDR2 YFSETQ. CDR3 DNA sequence: TGCGCCAGCAGCGTGCTGGGACACCTAGCCTACGAGCAGTACTTC. It translates to CASSVLGHLAYEQYF.

This rearrangement joins TRBV28 to TRBJ2-7; possibly TRBD2 for D (5 bases). This CDR3 contains 14 residues. Trimming shortened V by 5 bases and J by 3 bases, and 14 bases separated the two germline ends. From germline, CDR1 is MDHEN and CDR2 SYDVKM. CDR3 bases: TGTGCCAGCAGTCCCCCCCTAGCTCTCTACGAGCAGTACTTC. It specifies CASSPPLALYEQYF.

This chain joins TRBV5-4 and TRBJ2-2; D is ambiguous. The CDR3 is 14 amino acids. Germline V gene lookup returns CDR1 SGHNT and CDR2 YYREEE (reference sequence). The V gene lost 0 bases and the J gene lost 4 bases, with 7 bases spanning the gap. DNA for the CDR3: TGTGCCAGCAGCTTGGGGCTCATCACCGGGGAGCTGTTTTTT. The encoded protein is CASSLGLITGELFF.

V usage is TRBV12-1 and J usage is TRBJ2-1; no check of the table's D call, TRBD1, against the DNA was made. TRBV12-1 is a pseudogene locus. The CDR3 spans 17 residues. The CDR3 loop is CASSFRTGEGSYNEQFF. CDR3 bases: TGTGCCAGCAGCTTTCGGACAGGGGAAGGGTCCTACAATGAGCAGTTCTTC.

This clone was seen just once. The chain recombines TRBV5-1 with TRBJ2-7, with TRBD1 matching over 7 bases. This CDR3 comprises 12 residues. Germline assignment: CDR1 SGHRS and CDR2 YFSETQ. The V and J ends lost 4 bases and 5 bases, in that order; junction bases with no gene match: 3. As DNA, the CDR3 is TGCGCCAGCAGCGACACAGGGGACGAGCAGTACTTC. Amino acid sequence: CASSDTGDEQYF.

This sequence joins TRBV4-1 and TRBJ2-7; 7 bases agree with TRBD2. The CDR3 totals 14 residues. The V and J ends lost 4 bases and 3 bases, in that order; junction bases with no gene match: 6. Germline-derived CDR1 and CDR2 are MGHRA and YSYEKL. In DNA form, the CDR3 reads TGCGCCAGCAGCCCCTTGTGGGAGGGCTACGAGCAGTACTTC. Translated, it gives CASSPLWEGYEQYF.

The chain has TRBV5-8 and TRBJ2-1, with 12 bases matching TRBD1. CDR1 and CDR2 (germline): SGHTS, YDEGEE. The CDR3 spans 15 residues. V shed 3 bases and J 7 bases; nucleotides not matched to a gene: 5. The CDR3 here is CASSWMGQGANEQFF. CDR3 sequence (DNA): TGTGCCAGCAGCTGGATGGGACAGGGGGCGAATGAGCAGTTCTTC. Full variable domain (remainder filled in from reference TRBV5-8 and TRBJ2-1): EAGVTQSPTHLIKTRGQQATLRCSPISGHTSVYWYQQALGLGLQFLLWYDEGEERNRGNFPPRFSGRQFPNYSSELNVNALELEDSALYLCASSWMGQGANEQFFGPGTRLTVL.

CDR3 DNA sequence: TGTGCCAGCAGCTTATGGCCGCCGGGTAAGGGGTTAGACACTGAAGCTTTCTTT. The encoded protein is CASSLWPPGKGLDTEAFF. V and J are TRBV7-8 and TRBJ1-1; maybe TRBD1 (5 bases). The CDR3 length is 18 residues. Germline CDR1 and CDR2: SGHVS and FQNEAQ. The V end was cut by 2 bases, the J end by 3 bases, with 22 bases between.